What follows is one T cell receptor beta chain and its context. This sample stems from a study of CD8 T cells in ankylosing spondylitis. TCRdb redid the calling of the 5' RACE reads with MiXCR, one entry per CDR3 protein. The data contain about 250,000 distinct CDR3 sequences, roughly a third of them singletons. The CDR3 has 16 residues. Between the trimmed V and J ends, which lost 4 bases and 2 bases, there was a span of 17 bases. From germline, CDR1 is SEHNR and CDR2 FQNEAQ (reference sequence). The sample was blood, either unsorted or a sorted T cell fraction (not recorded which). This TCR was recovered from a male donor with ankylosing spondylitis or in good health (not recorded which). The V and J genes are TRBV7-9 and TRBJ2-5; D is uncertain. CDR3 region: CASSSDFGSEQETQYF. In nucleotides, the CDR3 is TGTGCCAGCAGCTCCGACTTTGGATCGGAACAAGAGACCCAGTACTTC.